The 19 T cell receptor beta chains given below trace back to one sample, sequenced in a study of blood T cells in healthy people across ages. Alongside a J-beta primer mix, a sample-barcoded 5' primer served in a second PCR lasting 7 to 11 cycles. TCRdb fed the 5' RACE reads into MiXCR, producing one record per CDR3 protein. The table lists 730,000 or so distinct CDR3 sequences, less than 45% of them singletons. The sample taken for sequencing was blood. These receptors all stem from a man older than 75 in good health.

In its sample, this clonotype was seen a few times. The junction and the germline gene differ at one end; a read error may be behind it. The chain combines TRBV14 with TRBJ1-2, with D tentatively TRBD1 (5 bases). This CDR3 spans 12 amino acids. Looked up from germline, CDR1 is SGHDN and CDR2 is FVKESK. Written as DNA, the CDR3 is TGCGAACACGAGAGCAGGGAGGATGGCTACACCTTC. Its translation is CEHESREDGYTF.

V usage is TRBV2 and J usage is TRBJ2-5; D call uncertain. This CDR3 contains 15 residues. The germline gives CDR1 SNHLY, CDR2 FYNNEI. Trimming removed 7 bases from V and 11 bases from J, with 26 bases in between. CDR3 sequence reads: CASTEEDQRRNEQYF. In DNA form, the CDR3 reads TGTGCCAGCACCGAAGAGGACCAACGCCGGAATGAGCAGTACTTC.

The chain has TRBV6-6 and TRBJ2-1; D gene uncertain. The DNA end is more similar to TRBJ2-7, so the J call may be wrong. Per the germline V gene, CDR1 is MNHNY and CDR2 is SVGAGI (reference sequence). The CDR3 sequence is 14 residues long. The CDR3 coding sequence is TGTGCCAGCAGAAGCGCTCCCGACAACTGCGAGCAGTACTTC. Amino acids: CASRSAPDNCEQYF.

CDR3 sequence: CASSQDSAGAPRTQYF. DNA for the CDR3: TGTGCCAGCAGCCAAGATAGCGCGGGAGCCCCCAGGACCCAGTACTTC. The chain links TRBV3-1 to TRBJ2-7, with 7 positions matching TRBD2. The end of the DNA aligns better with TRBJ2-5, so the J call may be wrong. Germline assignment: CDR1 LGHDT and CDR2 YNNKEL (reference sequence). The CDR3 has 16 amino acids.

The gene calls are TRBV12-3 or TRBV12-4 and TRBJ2-7, with a tentative D call TRBD1 (5 bases). The CDR3 extends over 12 amino acids. Trimming stripped 3 bases from V and 6 bases from J, with 9 bases between. As DNA, the CDR3 is TGTGCCAGCAGTTTTTACCAGGGCGAGCAGTACTTC. Amino acids: CASSFYQGEQYF.

The rearrangement joins TRBV3-1 to TRBJ2-1; no clear D gene. Looked up from germline, CDR1 is LGHDT and CDR2 is YNNKEL (reference sequence). This CDR3 is built from 12 residues. Deletions cut 1 base from V and 8 bases from J, with 6 bases between. The CDR3 DNA is TGTGCCAGCAGCCAAGTAAACCATGAGCAGTTCTTC. Translating gives CASSQVNHEQFF.

The table lists this clonotype with a few counts. This sequence joins TRBV4-1 and TRBJ1-5, with 9 bases fitting TRBD1. This CDR3 comprises 15 residues. Germline loops: CDR1 MGHRA, CDR2 YSYEKL. V lost 2 bases to trimming and J lost 5 bases; unmatched junction nucleotides: 4. CDR3 sequence (DNA): TGCGCCAGCAGCCAACCGGGACAGGGTCATCAGCCCCAGCATTTT. Translation gives CASSQPGQGHQPQHF.

The V and J genes are TRBV20-1 and TRBJ2-3; 10 nucleotides match TRBD2. J was trimmed by 5 bases and V by 0 bases; bases with no gene match: 5. In germline, CDR1 is DFQATT, CDR2 SNEGSKA (reference sequence). This CDR3 comprises 15 residues. CDR3 sequence reads: CSAREGTSVVDTQYF. CDR3 DNA: TGCAGTGCTAGAGAAGGGACTAGCGTTGTAGATACGCAGTATTTT.

About this clonotype: Possible read error: a much larger clone is one base away. This chain links TRBV28 with TRBJ2-4; D may be TRBD2 (6 bases). Germline V gene data show CDR1 as MDHEN and CDR2 as SYDVKM. V gave up 3 bases and J gave up 5 bases, with 17 bases separating them. CDR3 length equals 16 residues. The CDR3 DNA reads as TGTGCCAGCAGTTTTTTTGCGGGATCTCCGGAAAACATTCAGTACTTC. Translation: CASSFFAGSPENIQYF.

This clonotype was found once. This chain uses TRBV21-1 with TRBJ2-7. TRBV21-1 is a pseudogene segment. The CDR3 runs to 14 residues. CDR3 in amino acids: CASSKALTIYEQYF. The CDR3 nucleotides read TGTGCCAGCAGCAAAGCGCTAACGATCTACGAGCAGTACTTC.

This clonotype has a handful of counts. V gene TRBV12-3 or TRBV12-4 combines with J gene TRBJ1-1, with D unclear. CDR3 length equals 15 residues. Trimming stripped 5 bases from V and 6 bases from J, with 19 bases between. The chain's CDR3 is CASSPQRTERPEAFF. The CDR3 DNA is TGTGCCAGCAGTCCCCAACGGACCGAACGTCCTGAAGCTTTCTTT.

Notes on this clonotype: A read error may produce the germline difference seen at one junction end. The chain combines TRBV4-1 with TRBJ2-7; no clear D. The V gene's germline CDR1 is MGHRA and CDR2 YSYEKL. This CDR3 region has 16 residues. This chain's CDR3 is CASRQVNLGFQEAQYF. In nucleotides, the CDR3 is TGCGCCAGCAGACAAGTCAACTTGGGTTTCCAAGAGGCCCAGTACTTC.

The chain recombines TRBV12-5 with TRBJ2-7; 7 nucleotides agree with TRBD1. The J call is doubtful: the DNA matches TRBJ2-5 better. The CDR3 has 13 amino acids. The germline V gene encodes CDR1 LGHNT and CDR2 FRNRAP. The CDR3 DNA reads as TGTGCTAGCCTAGAGGGGGCTGGAGAGACCCAGTACTTC. Translating gives CASLEGAGETQYF.

The genes are TRBV25-1 and TRBJ2-1; perhaps D is TRBD1 or TRBD2 (5 bases each). From germline, CDR1 is MGHDK and CDR2 SYGVNS. The CDR3 spans 14 residues. V lost 4 bases to trimming and J lost 8 bases, with 15 bases between them. The DNA of the CDR3 is TGTGCCAGCAGTGGAGGGACGACCTGGGATGAGCAGTTCTTC. As protein: CASSGGTTWDEQFF.

In this sample, this clonotype turned up a few times. The rearrangement joins TRBV29-1 to TRBJ2-1, with 8 bases identical to TRBD2. The CDR3 is made up of 13 amino acids. From germline, CDR1 is SQVTM and CDR2 ANQGSEA. As DNA, the CDR3 is TGCAGGGGCGGCGGGGGGCCGTACAATGAGCAGTTCTTC. Its protein product is CRGGGGPYNEQFF.

V gene TRBV3-1 combines with J gene TRBJ2-5; TRBD2 might be the D (5 bases). This CDR3 has 16 amino acids. V lost 2 bases to trimming and J lost 5 bases, with 18 bases between them. Germline V gene data show CDR1 as LGHDT and CDR2 as YNNKEL (reference sequence). The CDR3 DNA is TGTGCCAGCAGCCAACCCGAAGGGCGGGCGTTTGAGACCCAGTACTTC. The encoded protein is CASSQPEGRAFETQYF.

A word on this clonotype: A read error may be the cause here, since a much bigger clone is one base away. The rearrangement links TRBV7-9 to TRBJ2-1; weak D call: TRBD1 (6 bases). The germline CDR1 and CDR2 sequences are SEHNR and FQNEAQ (reference sequence). This CDR3 is built from 14 residues. Written as DNA, the CDR3 is TGTACCAGCAGCGTAACAGGGTCCTACAATGAGCAGTTCTTC. Translated, it gives CTSSVTGSYNEQFF.

The chain uses TRBV6-2 or TRBV6-3 and TRBJ2-5, with TRBD1 as a possible D gene (5 bases). V lost 11 bases and J 1 base, leaving 14 bases between the germline ends. The CDR3 length is 13 residues. Germline V lookup: CDR1 MNHEY, CDR2 SVGEGT. The CDR3 loop reads CALGADLQETQYF. CDR3 nucleotides: TGTGCCTTAGGGGCAGACCTCCAAGAGACCCAGTACTTC.

This clonotype appeared a single time. The chain carries TRBV20-1 and TRBJ1-1; no firm D call. This CDR3 is built from 12 residues. Germline V gene lookup returns CDR1 DFQATT and CDR2 SNEGSKA (reference sequence). Trimming cost V 4 bases and J 1 base, with 7 bases left between them. The chain's CDR3 is CSATPPNTEAFF. For the CDR3, the DNA is TGCAGTGCTACCCCCCCGAACACTGAAGCTTTCTTT.